Detailed here is one T cell receptor (beta chain). This CDR3 contains 13 residues. The germline V gene encodes CDR1 LGHDT and CDR2 YNNKEL (reference sequence). The J segment lost 5 bases and the V segment lost 8 bases, leaving 7 bases of the junction unmatched. The data belong to a study of blood T cell repertoires in COVID-19. Background on the study: Spain, Italy and the United States supplied samples that represented acute and convalescent COVID-19. T cells, B-cell-depleted T cells, or PBMCs provided the cDNA or gDNA that served as material.

Per the original methods: Researchers report that nucleated cell counts were estimated from reference gene primer amplification. Method: immunoSEQ multiplex PCR; TCRdb's copy keeps in-frame clones and lacks some. Clonal size and the V and J genes are those of that table, whereas D and trimming came from the DNA. The sample holds 150,000 or so clones; roughly 90% are singletons and the top ten take less than 2.5%. The V and J genes are TRBV3-1 (or the pseudogene TRBV3-2) and TRBJ1-1, with 8 bases that match TRBD1. Sequencing used peripheral blood. The TCR originated in a man younger than 35 with acute or convalescent COVID-19. This chain's CDR3 is CASGQGSRTEAFF. The CDR3 DNA is TGTGCCAGCGGACAGGGTAGTAGAACTGAAGCTTTCTTT.